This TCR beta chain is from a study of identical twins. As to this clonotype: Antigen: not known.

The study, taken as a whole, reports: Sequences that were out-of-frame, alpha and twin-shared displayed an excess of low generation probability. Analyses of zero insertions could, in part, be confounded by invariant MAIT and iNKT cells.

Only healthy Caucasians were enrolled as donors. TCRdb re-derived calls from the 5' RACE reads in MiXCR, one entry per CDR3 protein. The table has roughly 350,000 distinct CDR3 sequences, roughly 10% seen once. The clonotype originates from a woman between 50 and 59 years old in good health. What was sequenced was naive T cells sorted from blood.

CDR3 in amino acids: CASSSGGERSYNEQFF. CDR3 sequence (DNA): TGTGCCAGCAGTTCCGGAGGAGAACGCTCCTACAATGAGCAGTTCTTC. V usage is TRBV12-3 or TRBV12-4 and J usage is TRBJ2-1; D perhaps matches TRBD2 (5 bases). V lost 4 bases and J lost 0, with 13 bases in between. CDR3 length equals 16 residues.